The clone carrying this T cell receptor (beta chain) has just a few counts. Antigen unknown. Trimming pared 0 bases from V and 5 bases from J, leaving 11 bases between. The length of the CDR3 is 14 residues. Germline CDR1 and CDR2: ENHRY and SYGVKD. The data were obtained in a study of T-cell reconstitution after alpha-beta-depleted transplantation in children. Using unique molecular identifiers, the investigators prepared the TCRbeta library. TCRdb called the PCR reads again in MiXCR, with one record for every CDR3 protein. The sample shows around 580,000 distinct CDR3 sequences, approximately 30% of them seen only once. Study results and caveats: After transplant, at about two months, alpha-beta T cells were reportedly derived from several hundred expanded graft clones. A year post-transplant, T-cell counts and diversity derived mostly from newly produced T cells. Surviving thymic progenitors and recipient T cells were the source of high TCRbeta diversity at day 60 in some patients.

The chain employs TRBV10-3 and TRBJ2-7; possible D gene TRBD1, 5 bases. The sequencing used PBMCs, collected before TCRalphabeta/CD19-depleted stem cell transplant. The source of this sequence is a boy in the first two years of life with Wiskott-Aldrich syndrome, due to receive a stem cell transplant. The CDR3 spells CAISESTTVHEQYF. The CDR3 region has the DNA TGTGCCATCAGTGAGTCGACGACAGTGCACGAGCAGTACTTC.